A single sample gave rise to the 6 T cell receptor beta chains below, sequenced in a study of T cells in Graves' hyperthyroidism and ophthalmopathy. TCR beta CDR3 regions were amplified from RNA. The TCR CDR3 was amplified in a first-round RT-PCR using the HTBI primer set. TCRdb redid the calling of the multiplex PCR reads with MiXCR, one entry per CDR3 protein. This sample has more than 500,000 distinct CDR3 sequences, with 16% found just once. Material: blood. The receptors here all came from a woman aged 30 to 39 with Graves' hyperthyroidism.

This clonotype has a handful of counts. The rearrangement joins TRBV4-2 to TRBJ2-4; TRBD1 or TRBD2 may be the D gene (5 bases each). V was trimmed by 3 bases and J by 6 bases, leaving 9 bases between them. This CDR3 is built from 13 residues. Germline V gene lookup returns CDR1 LGHNA and CDR2 YNFKEQ. CDR3 coding DNA: TGTGCCAGCAGCCATGGGACGGCAAACATTCAGTACTTC. As protein: CASSHGTANIQYF.

Ten or more counts support this clonotype. J is TRBJ2-3 and V is TRBV24-1, with 10 bases that match TRBD1. Germline trimming cut 7 bases from V and 5 bases from J; bases unmatched to any gene: 8. Germline CDR1 and CDR2: KGHDR and SFDVKD. The CDR3 contains 15 residues. CDR3 sequence reads: CATSHPGQGLDTQYF. The CDR3 DNA reads as TGTGCCACCAGCCACCCGGGACAGGGGTTAGATACGCAGTATTTT.

V usage is TRBV28 and J usage is TRBJ2-7; D possibly matches TRBD1 or TRBD2 (5 bases each). The CDR3 runs 17 residues. Looked up from germline, CDR1 is MDHEN and CDR2 is SYDVKM. V dropped 8 bases and J dropped 6 bases, with 29 bases sitting between them. The CDR3 sequence: CASHPGHIGPGGPEQYF. The CDR3 DNA reads TGTGCCAGCCACCCAGGGCACATCGGACCTGGGGGTCCCGAGCAGTACTTC.

The J gene is TRBJ2-1, the V gene TRBV14; TRBD2 matches 10 bases. The V gene end was trimmed by 0 bases and the J gene end by 6 bases; junction bases not matched to a gene: 5. The CDR3 runs to 16 residues. Germline V CDR1 and CDR2: SGHDN, FVKESK. Written as DNA, the CDR3 is TGTGCCAGCAGCCAAGATACAGCGGGAGGGGGCAATGAGCAGTTCTTC. Amino acids: CASSQDTAGGGNEQFF.

J is TRBJ1-2 and V is TRBV11-2, with D possibly TRBD1 on 6 matching bases. CDR1 SGHAT and CDR2 FQNNGV come from the germline V gene. The CDR3 length is 14 residues. V was pared by 7 bases and J by 5 bases, with 17 bases between. The CDR3, as DNA: TGTGCCAGCACCGTCAGTACAGGGAATTATGGCTACACCTTC. Translated: CASTVSTGNYGYTF.

The rearrangement uses TRBV7-9 and TRBJ2-3; unclear D gene. The CDR3 loop spans 16 amino acids. V was trimmed by 2 bases and J by 2 bases, leaving 14 bases between them. Germline V gene lookup returns CDR1 SEHNR and CDR2 FQNEAQ (reference sequence). This CDR3 reads CASSLSESSYTDTQYF. The CDR3 nucleotides are TGTGCCAGCAGCTTAAGTGAATCCTCATACACAGATACGCAGTATTTT.